The source of this T cell receptor beta chain is a study of identical twins. General observations from the study: Model-predicted out-of-frame TCR alpha sharing fell below observed values in monozygotic twins.

A universal primer site was added by template switching, and unique molecular identifiers were carried by the cDNA. MiXCR, applied by TCRdb to the 5' RACE reads, yields one record per CDR3 protein. In the table there are over 550,000 distinct CDR3 sequences, about 7% of which are singletons. V was cut by 1 base and J by 4 bases, with 23 bases left in between. The CDR3 consists of 18 residues. Germline CDR1 LNHNV, CDR2 YYDKDF (reference sequence). This clonotype has only a few counts. Its antigen is currently unknown. A further study also used this sample, focusing on yellow fever vaccine responses in identical twins.

What was sequenced was PBMCs. This chain links TRBV15 with TRBJ2-7; TRBD2 is a possible D gene (6 bases). This TCR was recovered from a young woman in good health. The CDR3 sequence is CATSRVSGTPAAAYEQYF. Written as DNA, the CDR3 is TGTGCCACCAGCAGAGTTTCCGGGACTCCAGCGGCAGCGTACGAGCAGTACTTC. The full variable domain, its missing parts supplied by reference TRBV15 and TRBJ2-7, is DAMVIQNPRYQVTQFGKPVTLSCSQTLNHNVMYWYQQKSSQAPKLLFHYYDKDFNNEADTPDNFQSRRPNTSFCFLDIRSPGLGDTAMYLCATSRVSGTPAAAYEQYFGPGTRLTVT.